The text below deals with one T cell receptor (beta chain). Its antigen is unknown. This specimen comes from a study of T cells in Graves' hyperthyroidism and ophthalmopathy. Findings and limits, study-wide: Blood also contained most expanded thyroid clonotypes above 0.001.

Germline V gene lookup returns CDR1 SGHVS and CDR2 FQNEAQ. The CDR3 length is 15 residues. Trimming shortened V by 4 bases and J by 7 bases, and 19 bases separated the two germline ends. Amplification of TCR beta CDR3 regions was performed using RNA transcripts as template. An initial round of RT-PCR targeting the TCR CDR3 relied on the HTBI primer set. One entry per CDR3 protein results from TCRdb running MiXCR on the multiplex PCR reads. The repertoire holds fewer than 450,000 distinct CDR3 sequences, roughly 15% seen once, with more than 30% in the top ten. The sequence came from a woman in her twenties or thirties with Graves' hyperthyroidism that later progressed to Graves' ophthalmopathy. Sequencing was done on a sample of blood. The V gene is TRBV7-8, the J gene TRBJ1-2; D not certain. The CDR3 nucleotides are TGTGCCAGCAGCTCGAATCCGACGGCTTGGCCTGGCTACACCTTC. Residues: CASSSNPTAWPGYTF.